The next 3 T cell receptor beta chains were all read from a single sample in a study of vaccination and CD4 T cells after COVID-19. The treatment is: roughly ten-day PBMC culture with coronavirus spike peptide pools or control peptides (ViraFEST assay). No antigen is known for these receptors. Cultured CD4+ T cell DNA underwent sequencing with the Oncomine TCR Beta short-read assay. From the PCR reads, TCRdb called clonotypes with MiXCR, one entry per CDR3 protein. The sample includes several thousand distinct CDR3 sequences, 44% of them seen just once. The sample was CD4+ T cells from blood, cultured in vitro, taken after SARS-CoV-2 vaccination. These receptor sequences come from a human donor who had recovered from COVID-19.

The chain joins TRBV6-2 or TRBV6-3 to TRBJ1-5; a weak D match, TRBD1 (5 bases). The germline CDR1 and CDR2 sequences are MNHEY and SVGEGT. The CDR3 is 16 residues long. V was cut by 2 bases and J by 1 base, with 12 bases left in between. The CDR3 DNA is TGTGCCAGCAGTTACCCGGGGGGTAAAAGCAATCAGCCCCAGCATTTT. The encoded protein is CASSYPGGKSNQPQHF.

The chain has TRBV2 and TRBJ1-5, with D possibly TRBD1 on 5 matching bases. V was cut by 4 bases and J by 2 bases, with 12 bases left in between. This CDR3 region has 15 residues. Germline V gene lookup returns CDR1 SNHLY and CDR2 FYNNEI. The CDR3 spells CASSVRGGGNQPQHF. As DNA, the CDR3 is TGTGCCAGCAGTGTGCGGGGGGGTGGCAATCAGCCCCAGCATTTT.

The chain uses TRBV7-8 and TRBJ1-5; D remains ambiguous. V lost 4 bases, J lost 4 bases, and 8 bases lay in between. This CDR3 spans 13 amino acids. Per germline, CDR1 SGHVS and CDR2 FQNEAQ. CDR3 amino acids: CASSSRFNQPQHF. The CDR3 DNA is TGTGCCAGCAGCTCGAGGTTTAATCAGCCCCAGCATTTT.